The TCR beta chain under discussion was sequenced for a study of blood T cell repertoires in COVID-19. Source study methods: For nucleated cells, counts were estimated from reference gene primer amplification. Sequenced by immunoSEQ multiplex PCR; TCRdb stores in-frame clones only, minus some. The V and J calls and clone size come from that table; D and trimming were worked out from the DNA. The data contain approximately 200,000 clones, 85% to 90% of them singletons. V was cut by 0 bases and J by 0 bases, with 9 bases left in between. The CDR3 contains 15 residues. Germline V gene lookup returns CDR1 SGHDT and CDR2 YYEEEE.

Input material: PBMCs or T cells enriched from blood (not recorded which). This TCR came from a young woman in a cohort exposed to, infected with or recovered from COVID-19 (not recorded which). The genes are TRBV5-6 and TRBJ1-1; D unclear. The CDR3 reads CASSLGLGLNTEAFF. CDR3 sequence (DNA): TGTGCCAGCAGCTTGGGGCTGGGCCTGAACACTGAAGCTTTCTTT. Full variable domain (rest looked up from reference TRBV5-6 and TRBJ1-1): DAGVTQSPTHLIKTRGQQVTLRCSPKSGHDTVSWYQQALGQGPQFIFQYYEEEERQRGNFPDRFSGHQFPNYSSELNVNALLLGDSALYLCASSLGLGLNTEAFFGQGTRLTVV.